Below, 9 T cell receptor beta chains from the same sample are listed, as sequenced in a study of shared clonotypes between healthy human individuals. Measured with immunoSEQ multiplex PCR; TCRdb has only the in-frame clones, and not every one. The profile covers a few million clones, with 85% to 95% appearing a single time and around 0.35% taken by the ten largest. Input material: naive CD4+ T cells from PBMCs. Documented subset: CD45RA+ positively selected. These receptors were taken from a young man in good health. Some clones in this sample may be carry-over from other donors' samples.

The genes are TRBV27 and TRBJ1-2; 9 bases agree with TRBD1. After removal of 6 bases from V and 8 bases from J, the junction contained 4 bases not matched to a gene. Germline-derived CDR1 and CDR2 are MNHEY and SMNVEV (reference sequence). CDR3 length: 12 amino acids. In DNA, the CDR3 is TGTGCCAGCAGCGGGACAGGGTACGGCTACACCTTC. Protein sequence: CASSGTGYGYTF.

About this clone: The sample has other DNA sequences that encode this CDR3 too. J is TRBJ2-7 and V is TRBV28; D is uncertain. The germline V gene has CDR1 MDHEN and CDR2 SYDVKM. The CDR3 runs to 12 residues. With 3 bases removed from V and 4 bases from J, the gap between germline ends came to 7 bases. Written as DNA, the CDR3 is TGTGCCAGCAGTTTCCTAGGGTACGAGCAGTACTTC. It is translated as CASSFLGYEQYF. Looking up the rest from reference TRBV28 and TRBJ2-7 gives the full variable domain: DVKVTQSSRYLVKRTGEKVFLECVQDMDHENMFWYRQDPGLGLRLIYFSYDVKMKEKGDIPEGYSVSREKKERFSLILESASTNQTSMYLCASSFLGYEQYFGPGTRLTVT.

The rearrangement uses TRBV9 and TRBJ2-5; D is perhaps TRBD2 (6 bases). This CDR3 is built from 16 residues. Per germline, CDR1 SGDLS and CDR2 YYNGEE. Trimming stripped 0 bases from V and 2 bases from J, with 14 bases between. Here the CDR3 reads CASSVAAGRSQETQYF. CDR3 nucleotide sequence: TGTGCCAGCAGCGTAGCGGCGGGACGGAGTCAAGAGACCCAGTACTTC.

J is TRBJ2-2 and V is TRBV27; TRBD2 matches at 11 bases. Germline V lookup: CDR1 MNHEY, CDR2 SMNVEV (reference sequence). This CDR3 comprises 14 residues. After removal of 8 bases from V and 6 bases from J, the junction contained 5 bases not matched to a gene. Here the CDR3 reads CASARLAGPGELFF. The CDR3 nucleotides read TGTGCCAGCGCCAGACTAGCGGGGCCCGGGGAGCTGTTTTTT.

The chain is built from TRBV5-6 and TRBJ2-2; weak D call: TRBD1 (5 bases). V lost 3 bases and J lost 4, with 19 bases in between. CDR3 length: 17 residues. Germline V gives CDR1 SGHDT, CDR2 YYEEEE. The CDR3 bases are TGTGCCAGCAGCTCGCCCCAATATCCAAGGGGCACCGGGGAGCTGTTTTTT. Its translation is CASSSPQYPRGTGELFF.

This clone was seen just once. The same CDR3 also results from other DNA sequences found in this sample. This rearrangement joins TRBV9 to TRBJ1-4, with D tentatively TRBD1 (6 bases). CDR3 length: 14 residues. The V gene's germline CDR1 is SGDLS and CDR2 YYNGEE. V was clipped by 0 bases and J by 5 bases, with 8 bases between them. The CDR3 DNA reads TGTGCCAGCAGCGTAGGAGGGGGGAATGAAAAACTGTTTTTT. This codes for CASSVGGGNEKLFF.

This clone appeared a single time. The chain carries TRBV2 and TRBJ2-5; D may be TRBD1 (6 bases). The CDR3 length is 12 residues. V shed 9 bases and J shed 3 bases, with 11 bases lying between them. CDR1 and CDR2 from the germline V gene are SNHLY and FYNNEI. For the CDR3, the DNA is TGTGCCAGTCGGGACATAGAAGAGACCCAGTACTTC. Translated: CASRDIEETQYF.

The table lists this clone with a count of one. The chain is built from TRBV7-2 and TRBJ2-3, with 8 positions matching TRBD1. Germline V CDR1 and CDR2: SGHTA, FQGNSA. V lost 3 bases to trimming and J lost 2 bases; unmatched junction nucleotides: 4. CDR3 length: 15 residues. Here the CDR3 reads CASSLQGAITDTQYF. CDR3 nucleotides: TGTGCCAGCAGCTTGCAGGGGGCAATCACAGATACGCAGTATTTT.

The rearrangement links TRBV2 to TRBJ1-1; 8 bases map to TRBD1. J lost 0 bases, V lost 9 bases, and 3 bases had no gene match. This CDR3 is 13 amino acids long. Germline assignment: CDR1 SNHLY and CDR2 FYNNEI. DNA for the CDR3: TGTGCCAGACCCAGGGGGCTGAACACTGAAGCTTTCTTT. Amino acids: CARPRGLNTEAFF.